A single count supports the clone carrying this TCR beta chain. Its cognate antigen is unknown. This sample is drawn from a study of CD8+CD57+ T cells in acquired aplastic anemia. Study-wide background: Mean yield of DNA from sorted CD4+ and CD8+ cells was roughly 3.4 ug.

Overall study results and limits: Patients versus controls showed no significant CD8+ Simpson's diversity difference. Comparison of patients with controls identified approximately 28 shared CD8+ CDR3 sequences.

Genomic DNA, serving as template, underwent TCR beta VDJ and CDR3 profiling. TCRdb analysed the reads with MiXCR anew, one entry per CDR3 protein. The sample has about 190,000 distinct CDR3 sequences; 55% to 70% are singletons. The sample comprised sorted CD4+, CD8+, or CD8+CD57+ T cells (not recorded which) from PBMCs. The sequence derives from a human donor with severe aplastic anemia or a healthy control (not recorded which).

The CDR3 loop reads CSARTGRSGETQYF. CDR3 coding DNA: TGCAGTGCTAGAACGGGGAGATCAGGCGAGACCCAGTACTTC. V is TRBV20-1 and J is TRBJ2-5; perhaps TRBD2 as D (5 bases). The CDR3 extends over 14 amino acids. Germline CDR1 and CDR2: DFQATT and SNEGSKA (reference sequence). V was clipped by 2 bases and J by 5 bases, with 15 bases between them.